Here is one T cell receptor beta chain with its context. This clonotype was seen repeatedly, ten times or more. Its antigen is still unknown. No quality values exist for individual bases; no much larger clone is one base distant. The germline V gene specifies SQVTM as CDR1 and ANQGSEA as CDR2. From the cysteine up to the phenylalanine, the CDR3 has a length of 11 residues. Of the read, only the CDR3 DNA is kept; its 33 bases are in frame from base 1. A distance of 8 bases separates the germline ends of V and J, which lose 5 bases and 4 bases respectively. The sample originates from a study of CD8+CD57+ T cells in acquired aplastic anemia (dated by TCRdb to 2016 to 2018). At the level of the whole study: On average, sorted CD4+ and CD8+ cells yielded 3.2 ug of extracted DNA, with a range of 0.2 to 27.4 ug. CD8+CD57+ expansion was defined as a frequency above the mean frequency observed in healthy subjects. Results the study describes overall, beyond this receptor: CD8+ Simpson's diversity did not differ significantly between patients and healthy controls (P=0.060). Some 27 CD8+ CDR3 sequences were found in both patients and controls but appeared to be highly expressed in patients and within the immunodominant clones of the patients.

Patients chosen for sequencing had shown expansion of CD8+CD57+ cells by flow cytometry. Every patient had severe acquired aplastic anemia, diagnosed using the International Study of Aplastic Anemia and Agranulocytosis and Camitta criteria. At the time blood was sampled, none of the patients had received any therapy. TCR repertoires of sorted CD4+ and CD8+ blood T cells from severe aplastic anemia patients and healthy subjects were deep-sequenced in the study. Patients were enrolled under clinicaltrials.gov protocols 00001620, 01623167, 00001397, 00071045, 00081523 and 00961064 in the USA. Ficoll-Paque density gradient centrifugation was used to isolate peripheral blood mononuclear cells. Before DNA extraction, CD4+ and CD8+ T cells were sorted with FACS or magnetic beads. Profiling of TCR beta VDJ combinations and CDR3 sequences used genomic DNA as the template. TCR repertoire sequencing was run on an Illumina HiSeq 2000. The published analysis was carried out like this. TRBV/TRBJ rearrangement plots, CDR3 size and DJ length profiles, and Simpson's diversity index were used to evaluate the repertoires. Whichever DNA sequence was most abundant in the deep sequencing data was defined as the immunodominant clone. CDR3 amino acid sequences were screened for sharing across subjects and were compared with published repertoires and the VDJdb database. The raw public reads went through TCRdb reprocessing: fastp at Q25, MiXCR clone calling, in-frame beta chains kept. A single entry per CDR3 protein holds the most common genes and DNA from its merged rows. TCRdb, not the original authors, processed these V and J calls. The sample profile shows fewer than 200,000 distinct CDR3 sequences; approximately 48% of them were found once. Jointly, the top ten make up about 1.7% of the sample.

This receptor chain uses TRBV29-1 and TRBJ1-1; the D segment could be TRBD1, given 5 matching bases. Sequencing was performed on sorted CD4+, CD8+, or CD8+CD57+ T cells (not recorded which) from PBMCs. The TCR comes from a human donor with aplastic anemia. The nucleotide sequence is TGCAGCGTTCGGGACGGCACTGAAGCTTTCTTT. The resulting protein is CSVRDGTEAFF. With the portions outside the CDR3 filled from the reference TRBV29-1 and TRBJ1-1 genes, the complete variable region becomes SAVISQKPSRDICQRGTSLTIQCQVDSQVTMMFWYRQQPGQSLTLIATANQGSEATYESGFVIDKFPISRPNLTFSTLTVSNMSPEDSSIYLCSVRDGTEAFFGQGTRLTVV.